What follows are 14 T cell receptor beta chains derived from one specimen sequenced in a study of blood T cell repertoires in COVID-19. Assay: immunoSEQ multiplex PCR; the TCRdb copy retains only in-frame clones and omits some. The repertoire holds around 110,000 clones, with roughly nine tenths as singletons. Sequencing input: peripheral blood. These receptors originate from a man between 40 and 49 years old with active or convalescent COVID-19.

This CDR3 reads CASSPGQGTEAFF. In DNA form, the CDR3 reads TGTGCCAGCTCACCCGGCCAGGGTACTGAAGCTTTCTTT. This rearrangement joins TRBV18 to TRBJ1-1, with D possibly matching TRBD1 (5 bases). CDR1 is KGHSH and CDR2 is LQKENI in the germline V gene. The ends were cut back, 3 bases at V and 5 bases at J, with 10 bases in the middle. This CDR3 region has 13 residues.

This clone was observed a handful of times. The chain carries TRBV9 and TRBJ2-7; 8 positions match TRBD2. The CDR3 runs 17 residues. Germline lookup yields CDR1 SGDLS and CDR2 YYNGEE. V lost 4 bases to trimming and J lost 0 bases; unmatched junction nucleotides: 12. This CDR3 reads CASSRFPLAGLSYEQYF. The CDR3 DNA is TGTGCCAGCAGCCGCTTCCCTCTAGCGGGCCTCTCCTACGAGCAGTACTTC.

V and J are TRBV6-5 and TRBJ1-5, with 7 bases lining up with TRBD1. With V trimmed by 4 bases and J by 2 bases, 8 bases remained unmatched. The germline CDR1 and CDR2 sequences are MNHEY and SVGAGI. This CDR3 region has 16 residues. CDR3 in DNA: TGTGCCAGCAGTTCCTCAGGGGGAGAAGGCAATCAGCCCCAGCATTTT. This gives the protein CASSSSGGEGNQPQHF.

The chain links TRBV28 to TRBJ2-5, with D unclear. CDR1 and CDR2 (germline): MDHEN, SYDVKM. The CDR3 length is 14 residues. Trimming removed 5 bases at V and 3 bases at J, with 13 bases between. The CDR3 here is CASSQTGFEETQYF. As DNA, the CDR3 is TGTGCCAGCAGTCAGACGGGTTTCGAAGAGACCCAGTACTTC.

V usage is TRBV9 and J usage is TRBJ2-7; possibly TRBD2 for D (5 bases). CDR1 SGDLS and CDR2 YYNGEE come from the germline V gene. The V end was cut by 0 bases, the J end by 2 bases, with 9 bases between. CDR3 size: 14 residues. The CDR3 protein is CASSVEGGPYEQYF. The CDR3 nucleotides read TGTGCCAGCAGCGTAGAGGGCGGGCCCTACGAGCAGTACTTC.

This chain uses TRBV27 with TRBJ2-5; maybe TRBD2 (6 bases). Germline values: CDR1 MNHEY, CDR2 SMNVEV (reference sequence). The CDR3 length is 15 residues. Trimming pared 5 bases from V and 4 bases from J, leaving 17 bases between. This CDR3 is CASSVIPPGLETQYF. CDR3 DNA: TGTGCCAGCAGTGTAATTCCTCCGGGACTAGAGACCCAGTACTTC.

The V gene is TRBV18, the J gene TRBJ2-5, with TRBD1 matching over 7 bases. The CDR3 has 16 amino acids. Looked up from germline, CDR1 is KGHSH and CDR2 is LQKENI. After removal of 4 bases from V and 2 bases from J, the junction contained 10 bases not matched to a gene. DNA for the CDR3: TGTGCCAGCTCACAGGAGTCGTCGACAGGGCAAGAGACCCAGTACTTC. Protein product: CASSQESSTGQETQYF. Combining the CDR3 with reference TRBV18 and TRBJ2-5 gives the whole variable domain NAGVMQNPRHLVRRRGQEARLRCSPMKGHSHVYWYRQLPEEGLKFMVYLQKENIIDESGMPKERFSAEFPKEGPSILRIQQVVRGDSAAYFCASSQESSTGQETQYFGPGTRLLVL.

The rearrangement uses TRBV30 and TRBJ1-1; a weak D match, TRBD1 (5 bases). This CDR3 is 14 amino acids long. The germline V gene has CDR1 GTSNPN and CDR2 SVGIG (reference sequence). Trimming took 8 bases from V and 5 from J, leaving 21 bases between them. The CDR3 DNA reads TGTGCCCAGAGTGGGGTGGGGGGAGGAACTGAAGCTTTCTTT. It is translated as CAQSGVGGGTEAFF.

The rearrangement links TRBV9 to TRBJ2-2; no clear D gene. The CDR3 consists of 15 residues. Germline V gene lookup returns CDR1 SGDLS and CDR2 YYNGEE. The V and J ends lost 0 bases and 6 bases respectively, with 12 bases between them. This CDR3 is CASSVAQDYAGELFF. The CDR3 nucleotides are TGTGCCAGCAGCGTAGCTCAGGATTACGCCGGGGAGCTGTTTTTT.

J is TRBJ1-4 and V is TRBV27; D is undetermined. Germline CDR1 reads MNHEY; CDR2 reads SMNVEV (reference sequence). The CDR3 runs 14 residues. V was trimmed by 5 bases and J by 8 bases, leaving 15 bases between them. The CDR3 DNA follows: TGTGCCAGCAGTCCGCTAGGAGGAGACGAAAAACTGTTTTTT. Its protein product is CASSPLGGDEKLFF.

The chain is built from TRBV5-4 and TRBJ2-1; weak D call: TRBD2 (5 bases). The V end lost 3 bases, the J end lost 0 bases, and 10 bases lay between the germline ends. Germline lookup yields CDR1 SGHNT and CDR2 YYREEE (reference sequence). This CDR3 is 15 amino acids long. CDR3 DNA sequence: TGTGCCAGCAGCTCCTCGAGCGGCTCCTACAATGAGCAGTTCTTC. It specifies CASSSSSGSYNEQFF.

This chain joins TRBV6-4 and TRBJ1-2, with 9 bases aligning to TRBD1. CDR1 MRHNA and CDR2 SNTAGT come from the germline V gene. CDR3 length equals 19 residues. J was trimmed by 2 bases and V by 4 bases; bases with no gene match: 17. The CDR3 DNA follows: TGTGCCAGCAGTGCCTCGACGGGACAGGGTTTTTTTTCGAACTATGGCTACACCTTC. Translating gives CASSASTGQGFFSNYGYTF.

V gene TRBV4-1 combines with J gene TRBJ2-7; 8 positions match TRBD1. Trimming cost V 0 bases and J 4 bases; bases outside gene matches: 5. This CDR3 is 15 amino acids long. Germline V gene lookup returns CDR1 MGHRA and CDR2 YSYEKL. The CDR3 loop reads CASSQERTGSYEQYF. The DNA of the CDR3 is TGCGCCAGCAGCCAAGAACGGACAGGGTCGTACGAGCAGTACTTC.

The chain combines TRBV13 with TRBJ2-2; D might be TRBD2 (5 bases). The CDR3 length is 12 residues. Germline loops: CDR1 PRHDT, CDR2 FYEKMQ (reference sequence). V gave up 5 bases and J gave up 7 bases, with 8 bases separating them. CDR3 sequence (DNA): TGTGCCAGCAGCCCCCGGGACGGGGAGCTGTTTTTT. Encoded protein: CASSPRDGELFF.